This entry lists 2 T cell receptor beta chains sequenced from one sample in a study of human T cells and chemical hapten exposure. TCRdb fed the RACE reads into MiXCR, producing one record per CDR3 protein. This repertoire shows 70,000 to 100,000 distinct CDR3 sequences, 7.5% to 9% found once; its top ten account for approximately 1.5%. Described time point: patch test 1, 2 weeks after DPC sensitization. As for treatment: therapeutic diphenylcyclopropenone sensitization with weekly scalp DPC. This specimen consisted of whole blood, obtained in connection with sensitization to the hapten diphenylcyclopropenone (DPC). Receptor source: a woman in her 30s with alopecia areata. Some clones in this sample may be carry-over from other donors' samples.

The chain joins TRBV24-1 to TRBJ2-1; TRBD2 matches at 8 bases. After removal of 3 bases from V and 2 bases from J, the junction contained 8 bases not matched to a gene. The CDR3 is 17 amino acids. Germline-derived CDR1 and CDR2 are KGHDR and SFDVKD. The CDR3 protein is CATSDTKTSGAYNEQFF. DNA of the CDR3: TGTGCCACCAGTGATACAAAAACTAGCGGAGCCTACAATGAGCAGTTCTTC.

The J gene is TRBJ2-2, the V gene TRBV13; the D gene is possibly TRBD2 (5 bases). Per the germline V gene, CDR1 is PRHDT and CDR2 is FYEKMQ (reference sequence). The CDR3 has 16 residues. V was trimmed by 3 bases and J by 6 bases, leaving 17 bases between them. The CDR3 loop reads CASSLRLGGLPGELFF. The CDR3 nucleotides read TGTGCCAGCAGCTTGCGATTGGGCGGGTTACCCGGGGAGCTGTTTTTT.